The next 17 T cell receptor beta chains were all read from a single sample in a study of vaccination effects on CD4 cells after COVID-19. For these receptors, no antigen is known. The assay was immunoSEQ multiplex PCR, and TCRdb's table has in-frame clones only and misses some. Seen here are approximately 26,000 clones, 60% to 80% observed once, and the top ten hold under 7%. Expansion with viral peptide pools was applied to antigen-specific CD4+ T cells by the ViraFEST assay prior to sequencing. Subsequent to 10 days of culture, CD4+ T cells were isolated. As their vaccination, participants received two doses of either BNT162b2 or mRNA-1273. Sequenced here: CD4+ T cells from PBMCs cultured with SARS-CoV-2 spike peptides, sampled after COVID-19 vaccination. These receptors were collected from a human donor who received a COVID-19 vaccine. Some clones in this sample may be carry-over from other donors' samples.

The chain joins TRBV19 to TRBJ1-6; tentative D call: TRBD1 (5 bases). The CDR3 sequence is 13 residues long. Germline V gene sequence: CDR1 LNHDA, CDR2 SQIVND (reference sequence). V was shortened by 9 bases and J by 7 bases, with 13 bases between the two germline ends. The CDR3 bases are TGTGCCAGCACCGGGACCTCGAATTCACCCCTCCACTTT. Translation gives CASTGTSNSPLHF.

The chain carries TRBV4-2 and TRBJ2-5, with D hard to call. Germline lookup yields CDR1 LGHNA and CDR2 YNFKEQ. The CDR3 consists of 16 residues. V was clipped by 1 base and J by 3 bases, with 15 bases between them. CDR3 sequence reads: CASSQGFGLREETQYF. DNA for the CDR3: TGTGCCAGCAGCCAAGGTTTCGGGCTCCGTGAAGAGACCCAGTACTTC.

V and J are TRBV7-2 and TRBJ2-3; D remains unclear. The V gene lost 0 bases and the J gene lost 0 bases, with 19 bases spanning the gap. This CDR3 region has 19 residues. Germline CDR1 and CDR2: SGHTA and FQGNSA. For the CDR3, the DNA is TGTGCCAGCAGCTTAGCTAGAGGCGGCCTACACATTAGCACAGATACGCAGTATTTT. Amino acid sequence: CASSLARGGLHISTDTQYF.

This chain links TRBV9 with TRBJ1-5, with D perhaps matching TRBD1 (6 bases). Germline CDR1 is SGDLS and CDR2 is YYNGEE. Between the trimmed V and J ends, which lost 4 bases and 0 bases, there was a span of 11 bases. The length of the CDR3 is 15 residues. Written as DNA, the CDR3 is TGTGCCAGCAGCCCCACAGGGACTAGCAATCAGCCCCAGCATTTT. The encoded protein is CASSPTGTSNQPQHF. Full variable domain (remainder filled in from reference TRBV9 and TRBJ1-5): DSGVTQTPKHLITATGQRVTLRCSPRSGDLSVYWYQQSLDQGLQFLIQYYNGEERAKGNILERFSAQQFPDLHSELNLSSLELGDSALYFCASSPTGTSNQPQHFGDGTRLSIL.

This clone was counted a few times. This rearrangement joins TRBV6-5 to TRBJ1-3; D is unclear. In germline, CDR1 is MNHEY, CDR2 SVGAGI. Trimming shortened V by 6 bases and J by 4 bases, and 13 bases separated the two germline ends. The CDR3 is 14 residues long. For the CDR3, the DNA is TGTGCCAGCAGGAGCCCGGGGTTAGGAAACACCATATATTTT. It specifies CASRSPGLGNTIYF.

This clone was detected once. The chain has TRBV24-1 and TRBJ2-2; perhaps TRBD1 as D (6 bases). V was trimmed by 5 bases and J by 4 bases, leaving 10 bases between them. Germline-derived CDR1 and CDR2 are KGHDR and SFDVKD. CDR3 length: 14 residues. DNA for the CDR3: TGTGCCACCAGTGTCGGGACATTCACCGGGGAGCTGTTTTTT. Translated, it gives CATSVGTFTGELFF.

The genes are TRBV7-2 and TRBJ2-2; 7 bases fit TRBD2. CDR1 is SGHTA and CDR2 is FQGNSA in the germline V gene. The CDR3 is 15 residues long. Trimming cost V 5 bases and J 5 bases; bases outside gene matches: 8. Here the CDR3 reads CASSGKIGGTGELFF. The CDR3 nucleotides read TGTGCCAGCAGCGGAAAGATCGGGGGGACCGGGGAGCTGTTTTTT.

This chain connects TRBV6-2 or TRBV6-3 to TRBJ2-7; TRBD1 agrees at 10 bases. CDR1 is MNHEY and CDR2 is SVGEGT in the germline V gene. After removal of 5 bases from V and 10 bases from J, the junction contained 8 bases not matched to a gene. The CDR3 spans 13 residues. This CDR3 is CASSEQGQGSQYV. The CDR3 nucleotides are TGTGCCAGCAGTGAGCAGGGACAGGGGTCCCAGTACGTC.

The rearrangement joins TRBV21-1 to TRBJ2-7; the table assigns TRBD2, which was not confirmed against the DNA. TRBV21-1 is assigned pseudogene status. This CDR3 contains 15 residues. DNA for the CDR3: TGTGCCAGCAGCAAACGTGACTCCGGCTCCTACGAGCAGTACGTC. Its protein is CASSKRDSGSYEQYV.

This clone was seen a few times. The chain links TRBV5-1 to TRBJ1-6, with D uncertain. CDR3 length: 16 residues. Germline V CDR1 and CDR2: SGHRS, YFSETQ. V lost 0 bases and J lost 7, with 14 bases in between. CDR3 loop: CASSLALTDLNSPLHF. CDR3 nucleotides: TGCGCCAGCAGCTTGGCCCTGACGGATCTGAATTCACCCCTCCACTTT.

Only a few counts were recorded for this clone. The chain employs TRBV6-1 and TRBJ1-2; D unclear. The CDR3 loop spans 11 amino acids. The germline gives CDR1 MNHNS, CDR2 SASEGT. Trimming left V 1 base short and J 8 bases short, with 5 bases between. In DNA form, the CDR3 reads TGTGCCAGCAGTGAAGGTGGGGGCTACACCTTC. This encodes CASSEGGGYTF.

This chain uses TRBV6-1 with TRBJ1-5, with D unresolved. V was shortened by 1 base and J by 7 bases, with 14 bases between the two germline ends. The CDR3 has 15 amino acids. Germline V lookup: CDR1 MNHNS, CDR2 SASEGT. The CDR3 protein is CASSEGQYTGQPQHF. CDR3 sequence (DNA): TGTGCCAGCAGTGAAGGCCAGTACACTGGCCAGCCCCAGCATTTT.

The J gene is TRBJ2-5, the V gene TRBV28; 12 nucleotides match TRBD2. The CDR3 contains 15 residues. Per the germline V gene, CDR1 is MDHEN and CDR2 is SYDVKM. The trim removed 6 bases at V and 7 bases at J, leaving 9 bases unmatched. The CDR3 coding sequence is TGTGCCAGCAGCCCAGGACTAGCGGGACTCGGGACCCAGTACTTC. Translating gives CASSPGLAGLGTQYF.

V is TRBV19 and J is TRBJ2-5; no firm D call. V lost 5 bases to trimming and J lost 3 bases, with 10 bases between them. CDR3 length: 13 residues. Per germline, CDR1 LNHDA and CDR2 SQIVND (reference sequence). The CDR3 region has the DNA TGTGCCAGTAGTTCGTCGGCTAAAGAGACCCAGTACTTC. It yields the protein CASSSSAKETQYF.

This chain's CDR3 is CASSETQGVGEKLFF. The CDR3 DNA reads as TGTGCCAGCAGTGAAACACAGGGAGTCGGTGAAAAACTGTTTTTT. This chain links TRBV6-1 with TRBJ1-4; a possible D gene is TRBD1 (6 bases). CDR1 and CDR2 from the germline V gene are MNHNS and SASEGT. The ends were cut back, 2 bases at V and 7 bases at J, with 14 bases in the middle. CDR3 length: 15 residues.

This clone was seen only a few times. The gene calls are TRBV4-1 and TRBJ1-3; TRBD1 matches 9 bases. In germline, CDR1 is MGHRA, CDR2 YSYEKL. This CDR3 comprises 18 residues. The J segment lost 0 bases and the V segment lost 2 bases, leaving 8 bases of the junction unmatched. DNA for the CDR3: TGCGCCAGCAGCCAAAACAACGGACAGGGGCTCTCTGGAAACACCATATATTTT. Amino acids: CASSQNNGQGLSGNTIYF.

The chain combines TRBV19 with TRBJ2-1; D gene unclear. From germline, CDR1 is LNHDA and CDR2 SQIVND (reference sequence). V was trimmed by 7 bases and J by 0 bases, leaving 10 bases between them. The CDR3 contains 14 residues. CDR3 in DNA: TGTGCCAGTACCAAAACTAACTCCTACAATGAGCAGTTCTTC. Amino acid sequence: CASTKTNSYNEQFF.